There are a few counts of the clone carrying this T cell receptor beta chain. V shed 3 bases and J shed 7 bases, with 15 bases lying between them. Germline-derived CDR1 and CDR2 are LNHDA and SQIVND (reference sequence). The CDR3 length is 14 residues. The data originate from a study of T cells in Graves' hyperthyroidism and ophthalmopathy. The investigators amplified TCR beta CDR3 regions from RNA transcripts. The TCR CDR3 first-round RT-PCR relied on the HTBI primer set. MiXCR was run by TCRdb on the multiplex PCR reads, yielding one entry per CDR3 protein. The sample lists roughly 300,000 distinct CDR3 sequences, approximately 18% occurring once.

Sequencing input: blood. V usage is TRBV19 and J usage is TRBJ2-5, with D unclear. This TCR came from a woman aged 45-65 years with Graves' hyperthyroidism. The CDR3 DNA reads TGTGCCAGTAGTATGTCCGCCTCCACTACGACCCAGTACTTC. Translation gives CASSMSASTTTQYF. Full variable domain (missing parts from reference TRBV19 and TRBJ2-5): DGGITQSPKYLFRKEGQNVTLSCEQNLNHDAMYWYRQDPGQGLRLIYYSQIVNDFQKGDIAEGYSVSREKKESFPLTVTSAQKNPTAFYLCASSMSASTTTQYFGPGTRLLVL.